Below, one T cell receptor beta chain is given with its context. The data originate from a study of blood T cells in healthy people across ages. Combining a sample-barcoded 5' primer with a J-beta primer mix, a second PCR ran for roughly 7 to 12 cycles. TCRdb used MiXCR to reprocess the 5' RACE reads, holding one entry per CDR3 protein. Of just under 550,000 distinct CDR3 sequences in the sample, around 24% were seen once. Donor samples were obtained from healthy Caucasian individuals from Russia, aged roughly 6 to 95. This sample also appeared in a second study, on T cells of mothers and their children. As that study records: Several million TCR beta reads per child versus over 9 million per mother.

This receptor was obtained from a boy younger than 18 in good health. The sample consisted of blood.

CDR3 region: CSAQTSGRGDTQYF. The CDR3, as DNA: TGCAGTGCTCAGACTAGCGGGAGGGGTGATACGCAGTATTTT. This chain uses TRBV20-1 with TRBJ2-3, with TRBD2 matching 14 bases. The J segment lost 6 bases and the V segment lost 5 bases, leaving 4 bases of the junction unmatched. This CDR3 contains 14 residues. Germline CDR1 DFQATT, CDR2 SNEGSKA (reference sequence).